This TCR beta chain was profiled in a study of control samples from healthy donors and cancer patients. Generated by immunoSEQ multiplex PCR, the TCRdb table keeps only in-frame clones and is missing some. The sample has about 89,000 clones; about 83% are singletons. Concerning this clone: The same CDR3 arises from other DNA sequences in this sample as well.

V lost 5 bases and J 1 base, leaving 9 bases between the germline ends. The CDR3 totals 15 residues. Looked up from germline, CDR1 is SGHTA and CDR2 is FQGNSA. The material sequenced was blood. The chain is built from TRBV7-2 and TRBJ2-6; no clear D. This clonotype originated in a woman in her thirties or forties in good health. The CDR3 DNA sequence: TGTGCCAGCAGCCTAATGTCTTCTGGGGCCAACGTCCTGACTTTC. Residues: CASSLMSSGANVLTF.